This T cell receptor beta chain is drawn from a study of blood T cells in healthy people across ages. Whole-study findings and limits: Fewer expanded clones and more diversity marked long-lived versus aged donors.

The individuals who served as donors were healthy Caucasians living in Russia, aged roughly 6 to 90. There were at least 6 micrograms of total RNA extracted from every sample. Combining a sample-barcoded 5' primer with a J-beta primer mix, a second PCR ran for about 7 to 11 cycles. TCRdb processed the 5' RACE reads anew with MiXCR; each CDR3 protein has one entry. The table shows about 800,000 distinct CDR3 sequences, with roughly 25% occurring only once. A note on this clonotype: What it recognizes is unknown.

Separately, the same data were catalogued under a study of T cells of mothers and their children.

The receptor was isolated from a boy aged 5-17 years in good health. Specimen: blood.

This CDR3 reads CASSSPRSLHYGYTF. For the CDR3, the DNA is TGTGCCAGCAGCTCCCCTAGGTCCCTTCACTATGGCTACACCTTC. This sequence joins TRBV7-9 and TRBJ1-2; D remains unclear. The V end was cut by 4 bases, the J end by 3 bases, with 15 bases between. The CDR3 runs to 15 residues. Germline assignment: CDR1 SEHNR and CDR2 FQNEAQ (reference sequence).